The sequence of this T cell receptor beta chain was determined in a study of blood T cells in healthy people across ages. Study in general: Capturing about one barcoded beta molecule per two T cells was achieved by template switching.

In germline, CDR1 is SQVTM, CDR2 ANQGSEA. V was trimmed by 4 bases and J by 1 base, leaving 7 bases between them. This CDR3 is 12 amino acids long. This clonotype has at least ten counts. The target antigen is unknown. Then a second PCR, running roughly 7 to 11 cycles, was carried out with a sample-barcoded 5' primer and a J-beta primer mix. Via MiXCR, TCRdb re-called the 5' RACE reads, giving one row per CDR3 protein. This table has 600,000 to 850,000 distinct CDR3 sequences, roughly two fifths appearing once. Whole-study findings and limits: The long-lived group displayed more naive CD4+ cells, plus higher diversity, than the aged donors did.

Each sample gave at least 6.5 million isolated PBMCs. Sequenced material: blood. This sequence joins TRBV29-1 and TRBJ2-5; D is perhaps TRBD1 (5 bases). The sequence came from a woman in her sixties in good health. CDR3 residues: CSVARGQETQYF. In nucleotides, the CDR3 is TGCAGCGTTGCAAGGGGCCAAGAGACCCAGTACTTC.